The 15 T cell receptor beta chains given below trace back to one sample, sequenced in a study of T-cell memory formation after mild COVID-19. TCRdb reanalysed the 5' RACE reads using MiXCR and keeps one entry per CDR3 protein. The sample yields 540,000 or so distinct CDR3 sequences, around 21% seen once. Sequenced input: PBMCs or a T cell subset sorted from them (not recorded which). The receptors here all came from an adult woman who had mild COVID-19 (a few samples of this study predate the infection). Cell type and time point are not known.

CDR3 nucleotides: TGTGCCAGCAGCCCCACCCCGGCTGCATATGGCTACACCTTC. This codes for CASSPTPAAYGYTF. V usage is TRBV7-9 and J usage is TRBJ1-2; D unclear. The CDR3 contains 14 residues. Trimming pared 5 bases from V and 5 bases from J, leaving 15 bases between. Germline V gene sequence: CDR1 SEHNR, CDR2 FQNEAQ (reference sequence).

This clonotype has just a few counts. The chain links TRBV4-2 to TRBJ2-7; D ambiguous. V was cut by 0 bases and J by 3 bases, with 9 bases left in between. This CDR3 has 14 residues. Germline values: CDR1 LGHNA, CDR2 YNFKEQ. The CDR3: CASSQELLDYEQYF. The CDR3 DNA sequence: TGTGCCAGCAGCCAAGAACTATTAGACTACGAGCAGTACTTC.

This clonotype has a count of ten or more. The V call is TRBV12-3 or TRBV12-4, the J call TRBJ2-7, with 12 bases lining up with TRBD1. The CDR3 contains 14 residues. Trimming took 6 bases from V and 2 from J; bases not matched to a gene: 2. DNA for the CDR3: TGTGCCAGCAGAGGGGACAGGGGGCCCTACGAGCAGTACTTC. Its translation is CASRGDRGPYEQYF.

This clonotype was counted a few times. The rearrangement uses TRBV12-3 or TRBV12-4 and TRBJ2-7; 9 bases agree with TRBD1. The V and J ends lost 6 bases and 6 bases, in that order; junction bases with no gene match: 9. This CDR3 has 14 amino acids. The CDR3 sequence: CASSVVGTGSEQYF. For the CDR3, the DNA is TGTGCCAGCAGCGTTGTCGGGACAGGGAGCGAGCAGTACTTC.

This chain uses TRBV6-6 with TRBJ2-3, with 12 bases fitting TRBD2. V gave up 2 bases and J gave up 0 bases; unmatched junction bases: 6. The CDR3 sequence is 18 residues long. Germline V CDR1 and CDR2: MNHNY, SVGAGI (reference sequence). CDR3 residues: CASSYPLAGGTSTDTQYF. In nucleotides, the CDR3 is TGTGCCAGCAGTTACCCCCTAGCGGGAGGGACTAGCACAGATACGCAGTATTTT.

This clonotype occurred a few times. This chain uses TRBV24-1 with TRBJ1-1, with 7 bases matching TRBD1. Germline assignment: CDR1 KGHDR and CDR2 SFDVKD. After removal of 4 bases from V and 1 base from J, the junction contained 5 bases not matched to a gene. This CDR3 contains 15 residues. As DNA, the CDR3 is TGTGCCACCAGTGACACTAGGACAGGGAACACTGAAGCTTTCTTT. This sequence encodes CATSDTRTGNTEAFF.

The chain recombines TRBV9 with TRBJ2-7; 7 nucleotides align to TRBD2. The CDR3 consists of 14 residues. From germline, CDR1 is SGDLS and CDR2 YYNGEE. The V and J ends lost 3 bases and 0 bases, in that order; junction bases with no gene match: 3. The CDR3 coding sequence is TGTGCCAGCAGCGATAGCGGGTTCTCCTACGAGCAGTACTTC. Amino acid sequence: CASSDSGFSYEQYF.

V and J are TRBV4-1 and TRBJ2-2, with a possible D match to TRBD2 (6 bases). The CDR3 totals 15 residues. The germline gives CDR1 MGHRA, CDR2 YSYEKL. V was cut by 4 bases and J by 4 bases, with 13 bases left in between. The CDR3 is CASSRSVSGTGELFF. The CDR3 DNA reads TGCGCCAGCAGCCGTTCGGTTAGCGGCACCGGGGAGCTGTTTTTT.

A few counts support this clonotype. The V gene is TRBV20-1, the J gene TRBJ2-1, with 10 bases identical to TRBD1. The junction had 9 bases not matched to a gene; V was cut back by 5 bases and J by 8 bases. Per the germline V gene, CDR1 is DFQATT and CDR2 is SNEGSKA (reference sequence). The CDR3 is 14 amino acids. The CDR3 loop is CSAQIGTGAYEQFF. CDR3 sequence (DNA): TGCAGTGCTCAAATCGGGACAGGGGCATATGAGCAGTTCTTC.

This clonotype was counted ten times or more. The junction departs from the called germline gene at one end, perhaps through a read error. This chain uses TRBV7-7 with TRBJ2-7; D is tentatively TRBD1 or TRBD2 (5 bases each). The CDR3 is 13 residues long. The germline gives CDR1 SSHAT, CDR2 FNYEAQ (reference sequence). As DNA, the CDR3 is TGTGCTAGCAGCTTAGTACGGGGCGGCGAGCAGTACTTC. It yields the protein CASSLVRGGEQYF.

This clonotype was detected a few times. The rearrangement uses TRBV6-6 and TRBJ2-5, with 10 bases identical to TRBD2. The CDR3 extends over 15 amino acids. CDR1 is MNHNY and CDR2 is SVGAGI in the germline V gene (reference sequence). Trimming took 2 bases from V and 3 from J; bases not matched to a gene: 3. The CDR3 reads CASSYPSGREETQYF. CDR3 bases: TGTGCCAGCAGTTACCCAAGCGGGAGGGAAGAGACCCAGTACTTC.

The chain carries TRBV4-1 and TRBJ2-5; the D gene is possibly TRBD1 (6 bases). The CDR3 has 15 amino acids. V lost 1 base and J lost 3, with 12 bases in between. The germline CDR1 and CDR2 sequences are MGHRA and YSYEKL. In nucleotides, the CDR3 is TGCGCCAGCAGCCAAGGGAACAGGGCGAAAGAGACCCAGTACTTC. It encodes CASSQGNRAKETQYF.

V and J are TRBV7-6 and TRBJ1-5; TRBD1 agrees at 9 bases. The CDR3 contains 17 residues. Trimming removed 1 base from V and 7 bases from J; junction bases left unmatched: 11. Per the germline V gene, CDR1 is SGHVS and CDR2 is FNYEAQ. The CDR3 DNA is TGTGCCAGCAGCTTAGAAAATCCGGGACAGGGAGGACAGCCCCAGCATTTT. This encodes CASSLENPGQGGQPQHF.

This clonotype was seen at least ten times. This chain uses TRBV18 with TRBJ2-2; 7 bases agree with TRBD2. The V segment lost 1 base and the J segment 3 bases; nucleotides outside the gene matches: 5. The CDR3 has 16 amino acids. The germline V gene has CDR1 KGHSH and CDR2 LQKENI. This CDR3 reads CASSPLSGDDTGELFF. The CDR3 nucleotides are TGTGCCAGCTCACCACTCAGCGGGGATGACACCGGGGAGCTGTTTTTT.

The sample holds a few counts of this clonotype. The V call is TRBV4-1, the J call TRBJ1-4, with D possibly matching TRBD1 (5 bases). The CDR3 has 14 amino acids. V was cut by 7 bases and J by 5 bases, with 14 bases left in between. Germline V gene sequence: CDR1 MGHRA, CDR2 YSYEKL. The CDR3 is CASTGLGENEKLFF. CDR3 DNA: TGCGCCAGCACGGGGCTCGGGGAGAATGAAAAACTGTTTTTT.